The 18 T cell receptor beta chains in this list originate from one sample, sequenced in a study of response to subunit inactivated influenza vaccine. MiXCR, applied by TCRdb to the RT-PCR reads, yields one record per CDR3 protein. The sample holds approximately 530,000 distinct CDR3 sequences; approximately 7.8% are singletons and the top ten take around 14%. The specimen comprised PBMCs from blood, sampled around 25 months after vaccination. The receptors stem from a man in his fifties or sixties who received an inactivated influenza vaccine.

The chain joins TRBV6-1 to TRBJ2-3, with 14 bases identical to TRBD2. This CDR3 has 17 amino acids. With V trimmed by 7 bases and J by 2 bases, 8 bases remained unmatched. The V gene's germline CDR1 is MNHNS and CDR2 SASEGT. In DNA form, the CDR3 reads TGTGCCAGCACAAAGACTAGCGGGAGGGTCTTCACAGATACGCAGTATTTT. Residues: CASTKTSGRVFTDTQYF.

V gene TRBV10-3 combines with J gene TRBJ2-2; 7 nucleotides align to TRBD1. Per the germline V gene, CDR1 is ENHRY and CDR2 is SYGVKD. This CDR3 is built from 14 residues. The V segment lost 6 bases and the J segment 3 bases; nucleotides outside the gene matches: 4. CDR3 residues: CAIRTGLDTGELFF. CDR3 sequence (DNA): TGTGCCATCAGGACAGGGTTAGACACCGGGGAGCTGTTTTTT.

This clonotype has more than one count but fewer than ten. This chain connects TRBV9 to TRBJ2-1; possibly TRBD2 for D (6 bases). CDR3 length: 15 amino acids. CDR1 and CDR2 from the germline V gene are SGDLS and YYNGEE. V lost 0 bases to trimming and J lost 9 bases, with 16 bases between them. For the CDR3, the DNA is TGTGCCAGCAGCGTAGTCGTGGGAGGAACGGGTGAGCAGTTCTTC. Its translation is CASSVVVGGTGEQFF.

The V gene is TRBV6-1, the J gene TRBJ1-5; D unclear. In germline, CDR1 is MNHNS, CDR2 SASEGT. This CDR3 contains 12 residues. Deletions cut 0 bases from V and 9 bases from J, with 6 bases between. The DNA of the CDR3 is TGTGCCAGCAGTGAAGCCCCCCGGCCCCAGCATTTT. Translated: CASSEAPRPQHF.

The chain combines TRBV20-1 with TRBJ2-3; 10 bases are a match to TRBD2. CDR1 is DFQATT, CDR2 SNEGSKA, per germline (reference sequence). J gave up 4 bases and V 6 bases, and 13 bases lay outside the gene matches. CDR3 size: 16 residues. For the CDR3, the DNA is TGCAGTGCCACCGGAAGGGCTAGCGGGAGACCAGATACGCAGTATTTT. Translation gives CSATGRASGRPDTQYF.

Ten or more counts support this clonotype. The DNA of the CDR3 is TGTGCCAGCAGTGGTGCGGAGACCGGGGAGCTGTTTTTT. Its protein product is CASSGAETGELFF. This chain links TRBV6-1 with TRBJ2-2; D is unclear. The CDR3 runs to 13 residues. The germline CDR1 and CDR2 sequences are MNHNS and SASEGT. The V end was cut by 4 bases, the J end by 5 bases, with 8 bases between.

The chain uses TRBV15 and TRBJ2-7, with TRBD1 matching 7 bases. The CDR3 is 13 residues long. Germline V lookup: CDR1 LNHNV, CDR2 YYDKDF (reference sequence). The V gene end was trimmed by 5 bases and the J gene end by 5 bases; junction bases not matched to a gene: 6. The CDR3 coding sequence is TGTGCCACCAGCCCGGACAGGCTCCACGAGCAGTACTTC. This codes for CATSPDRLHEQYF.

This clonotype was seen repeatedly, ten times or more. This chain uses TRBV7-2 with TRBJ2-5; weak D call: TRBD2 (6 bases). The CDR3 runs to 15 residues. The germline V and J ends were trimmed by 1 base and 0 bases, with 9 bases remaining between them. Germline V lookup: CDR1 SGHTA, CDR2 FQGNSA. The CDR3 reads CASSLGGVYQETQYF. CDR3 sequence (DNA): TGTGCCAGCAGCTTAGGGGGGGTGTACCAAGAGACCCAGTACTTC.

In this sample, this clonotype turned up a few times. DNA of the CDR3: TGTGCCAGCAGCTTAGGGACTAGCGGGCTCTCCTACAATGAGCAGTTCTTC. It specifies CASSLGTSGLSYNEQFF. The V and J genes are TRBV7-2 and TRBJ2-1, with TRBD2 matching over 11 bases. The germline gives CDR1 SGHTA, CDR2 FQGNSA. This CDR3 region has 17 residues. Unmatched junction bases numbered 2, after V lost 1 base and J lost 0 bases.

This clonotype was picked up many times. The V gene is TRBV20-1, the J gene TRBJ1-2; TRBD1 matches at 7 bases. CDR3 length: 15 amino acids. Germline values: CDR1 DFQATT, CDR2 SNEGSKA (reference sequence). J lost 4 bases, V lost 3 bases, and 11 bases had no gene match. In DNA form, the CDR3 reads TGCAGTGCTAGTCCCCGAGGGGGCAGCCTCTATGGCTACACCTTC. Encoded protein: CSASPRGGSLYGYTF.

V usage is TRBV29-1 and J usage is TRBJ1-1; D is unclear. Germline values: CDR1 SQVTM, CDR2 ANQGSEA. The CDR3 has 14 residues. Between the trimmed V and J ends, which lost 7 bases and 5 bases, there was a span of 20 bases. CDR3 in DNA: TGCAGCGCTAGGACCGTTCGGGGAAGAACTGAAGCTTTCTTT. Protein: CSARTVRGRTEAFF. Based on the CDR3 plus reference TRBV29-1 and TRBJ1-1, the full variable domain is SAVISQKPSRDICQRGTSLTIQCQVDSQVTMMFWYRQQPGQSLTLIATANQGSEATYESGFVIDKFPISRPNLTFSTLTVSNMSPEDSSIYLCSARTVRGRTEAFFGQGTRLTVV.

This chain joins TRBV6-5 and TRBJ2-1, with D unclear. The CDR3 has 14 residues. Per the germline V gene, CDR1 is MNHEY and CDR2 is SVGAGI. Deletions cut 0 bases from V and 4 bases from J, with 7 bases between. The DNA for the CDR3 is TGTGCCAGCAGTTACTCCCTGAATTACAATGAGCAGTTCTTC. This translates into CASSYSLNYNEQFF.

In this sample, this clonotype turned up a few times. The rearrangement links TRBV6-5 to TRBJ2-1; D possibly corresponds to TRBD2 (6 bases). Germline CDR1 reads MNHEY; CDR2 reads SVGAGI. Trimming cost V 2 bases and J 6 bases, with 11 bases left between them. This CDR3 region has 14 residues. CDR3 sequence: CASSYVGGGNEQFF. CDR3 DNA: TGTGCCAGCAGTTACGTCGGGGGTGGCAATGAGCAGTTCTTC.

This clonotype was picked up many times. In DNA form, the CDR3 reads TGTGCCAGCAGCGCCACAGGTAGCTCCTACAATGAGCAGTTCTTC. Its protein product is CASSATGSSYNEQFF. The V and J genes are TRBV9 and TRBJ2-1, with D maybe TRBD1 (5 bases). V was clipped by 3 bases and J by 0 bases, with 10 bases between them. Germline V CDR1 and CDR2: SGDLS, YYNGEE. The CDR3 totals 15 residues.

This clonotype has only a few counts. The chain is built from TRBV7-9 and TRBJ1-3; no definite D call. In germline, CDR1 is SEHNR, CDR2 FQNEAQ (reference sequence). The germline V and J ends were trimmed by 1 base and 5 bases, with 12 bases remaining between them. This CDR3 comprises 15 residues. This chain's CDR3 is CASSLDRVGRNTIYF. For the CDR3, the DNA is TGTGCCAGCAGCTTAGACCGCGTCGGTAGAAACACCATATATTTT.

This clonotype was observed a handful of times. This rearrangement joins TRBV25-1 to TRBJ2-6, with D tentatively TRBD1 (5 bases). The V end lost 4 bases, the J end lost 2 bases, and 9 bases lay between the germline ends. The length of the CDR3 is 15 residues. CDR1 and CDR2 (germline): MGHDK, SYGVNS. The CDR3 DNA reads as TGTGCCAGCAGTGGGTCAGGGACTGGGGCCAACGTCCTGACTTTC. Amino acids: CASSGSGTGANVLTF.

This clonotype was counted at least ten times. V gene TRBV7-2 combines with J gene TRBJ2-6; D remains ambiguous. This CDR3 has 15 amino acids. The germline V gene has CDR1 SGHTA and CDR2 FQGNSA. V was trimmed by 4 bases and J by 0 bases, leaving 7 bases between them. The CDR3 DNA reads as TGTGCCAGCAGCTCGACGCTCTCTGGGGCCAACGTCCTGACTTTC. Translation gives CASSSTLSGANVLTF.

This clonotype came up a few times. V and J are TRBV30 and TRBJ2-2; 8 bases fit TRBD1. J was trimmed by 6 bases and V by 2 bases; bases with no gene match: 5. Germline assignment: CDR1 GTSNPN and CDR2 SVGIG (reference sequence). This CDR3 is built from 14 residues. The CDR3 loop is CAWSLIQGAGELFF. CDR3 nucleotide sequence: TGTGCCTGGAGTCTCATACAGGGGGCCGGGGAGCTGTTTTTT.